The sequence of this T cell receptor (beta chain) was determined in a study of T cells in Graves' hyperthyroidism and ophthalmopathy. The source material, RNA transcripts, was used to amplify TCR beta CDR3 regions. Carried out on the TCR CDR3, a first-round RT-PCR used the HTBI primer set. TCRdb re-called the multiplex PCR reads with MiXCR, one entry per CDR3 protein. The sample includes around 600,000 distinct CDR3 sequences, 15% to 18% of them seen just once. The sequence was obtained from a woman aged 25 to 39 with Graves' hyperthyroidism. The sample was blood.

The DNA of the CDR3 is TGTGCCAGCAGCTATAGCGGGAGTGGGCACGAGCAGTACTTC. Amino acid sequence: CASSYSGSGHEQYF. This chain uses TRBV7-2 with TRBJ2-7; 9 nucleotides line up with TRBD2. The V and J ends lost 4 bases and 5 bases, in that order; junction bases with no gene match: 6. The CDR3 runs to 14 residues. CDR1 and CDR2 (germline): SGHTA, FQGNSA.